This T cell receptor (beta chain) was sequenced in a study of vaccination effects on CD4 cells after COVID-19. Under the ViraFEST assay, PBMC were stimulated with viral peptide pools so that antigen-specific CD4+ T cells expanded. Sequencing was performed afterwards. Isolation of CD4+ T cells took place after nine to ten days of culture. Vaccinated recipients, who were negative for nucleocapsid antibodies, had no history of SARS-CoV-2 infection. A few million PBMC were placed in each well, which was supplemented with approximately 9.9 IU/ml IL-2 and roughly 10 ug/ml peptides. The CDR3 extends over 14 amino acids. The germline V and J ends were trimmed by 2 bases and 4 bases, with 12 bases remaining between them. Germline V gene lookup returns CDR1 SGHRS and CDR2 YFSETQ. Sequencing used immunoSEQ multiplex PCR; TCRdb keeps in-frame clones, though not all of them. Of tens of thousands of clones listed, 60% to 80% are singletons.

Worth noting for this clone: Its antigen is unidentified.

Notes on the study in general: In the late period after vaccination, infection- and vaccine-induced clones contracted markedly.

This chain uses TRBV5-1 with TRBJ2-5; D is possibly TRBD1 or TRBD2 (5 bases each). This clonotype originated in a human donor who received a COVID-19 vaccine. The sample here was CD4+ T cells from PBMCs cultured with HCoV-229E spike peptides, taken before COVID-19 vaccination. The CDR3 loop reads CASSFLGAGETQYF. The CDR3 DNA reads TGCGCCAGCAGCTTCCTCGGGGCCGGAGAGACCCAGTACTTC.